These T cell receptor beta chains were read from a single sample in a study of T cell responses to AZD1222 COVID-19 vaccine. The protocol was immunoSEQ multiplex PCR, while the TCRdb copy is restricted to in-frame clones and leaves out a portion. The sample consists of 140,000 to 150,000 clones, 75% to 95% of them appearing once. The sample was peripheral blood, taken on day 0 of MenACWY control vaccination. The receptor source for this set is an adult in good health. CDR3s include the opening cysteine and the closing phenylalanine or tryptophan. Fields, in order: J gene, V gene, D gene, clone size, CDR3 DNA, CDR3 protein. The D gene is left open where the match is weak. Rows may omit the clone size; those that give it use once, few, many or a size class.

j_gene: TRBJ1-1
v_gene: TRBV19
d_gene: .
abundance: .
CDR3nt: TGTGCCAGTATCCGCGGGGGCAGTGGGAACACTGAAGCTTTCTTT
CDR3aa: CASIRGGSGNTEAFF

j_gene: TRBJ2-1
v_gene: TRBV11-3
d_gene: TRBD2
abundance: .
CDR3nt: TGTGCCAGCAAAACTAGCGGGGGACAGCAGTTCTTC
CDR3aa: CASKTSGGQQFF

j_gene: TRBJ2-4
v_gene: TRBV20-1
d_gene: TRBD1
abundance: .
CDR3nt: TGCAGTGCTAGTAACAGGGGCCGGGCCAAAAACATTCAGTACTTC
CDR3aa: CSASNRGRAKNIQYF

j_gene: TRBJ1-2
v_gene: TRBV19
d_gene: TRBD1
abundance: .
CDR3nt: TGTGCCAGTAACTCTCTACGACAGGGGGTCGGTGGCTACACCTTC
CDR3aa: CASNSLRQGVGGYTF

j_gene: TRBJ1-2
v_gene: TRBV15
d_gene: TRBD1
abundance: .
CDR3nt: TGTGCCACCAGCAGAAAGGACAGGCTTAACTATGGCTACACCTTC
CDR3aa: CATSRKDRLNYGYTF

j_gene: TRBJ1-2
v_gene: TRBV29-1
d_gene: .
abundance: .
CDR3nt: TGCAGCGTTGGGGAATCCGACGGCTACACCTTC
CDR3aa: CSVGESDGYTF

j_gene: TRBJ1-1
v_gene: TRBV19
d_gene: .
abundance: .
CDR3nt: TGTGCCAGTAGCCCGGGACCAGGGTATACTGAAGCTTTCTTT
CDR3aa: CASSPGPGYTEAFF

j_gene: TRBJ2-2
v_gene: TRBV6-4
d_gene: .
abundance: .
CDR3nt: TGTGCCAGCAGTGAAGGGACGGTTAACACCGGGGAGCTGTTTTTT
CDR3aa: CASSEGTVNTGELFF

j_gene: TRBJ1-3
v_gene: TRBV6-1
d_gene: .
abundance: .
CDR3nt: TGTGCCAGCAGTGAAGCTCTCGGGAAAGGAAACACCATATATTTT
CDR3aa: CASSEALGKGNTIYF

j_gene: TRBJ2-5
v_gene: TRBV10-2
d_gene: .
abundance: .
CDR3nt: TGCGCCAGCAGTGACCCTACAGGGAACCAAGAGACCCAGTACTTC
CDR3aa: CASSDPTGNQETQYF

j_gene: TRBJ1-3
v_gene: TRBV6-5
d_gene: .
abundance: .
CDR3nt: TGTGCCAGCAGTAGGGGGGTTAACTCTGGAAACACCATATATTTT
CDR3aa: CASSRGVNSGNTIYF

j_gene: TRBJ2-7
v_gene: TRBV29-1
d_gene: .
abundance: .
CDR3nt: TGCAGCGTTGGGACAAGGGAAACCTACGAGCAGTACTTC
CDR3aa: CSVGTRETYEQYF

j_gene: TRBJ2-1
v_gene: TRBV6-5
d_gene: TRBD2
abundance: .
CDR3nt: TGTGCCAGCAGTTACTCGAGTAGCGGGGGCCACAATGAGCAGTTCTTC
CDR3aa: CASSYSSSGGHNEQFF

j_gene: TRBJ1-6
v_gene: TRBV6-6
d_gene: .
abundance: .
CDR3nt: TGTGCCAGCAGTTACTCGAGTGGGCCAGACGGGGCACCCCTCCACTTT
CDR3aa: CASSYSSGPDGAPLHF

j_gene: TRBJ1-2
v_gene: TRBV7-9
d_gene: .
abundance: .
CDR3nt: TGTGCCAGCAGCTCCGCTCAAGGCTACACCTTC
CDR3aa: CASSSAQGYTF

j_gene: TRBJ1-2
v_gene: TRBV6-5
d_gene: .
abundance: .
CDR3nt: TGTGCCAGCAGGTTGGACTCCTATGGCTACACCTTC
CDR3aa: CASRLDSYGYTF

j_gene: TRBJ1-1
v_gene: TRBV2
d_gene: TRBD1
abundance: .
CDR3nt: TGTGCCAGCACCAGAACTAGACAGGGAGAAGCTTTCTTT
CDR3aa: CASTRTRQGEAFF

j_gene: TRBJ1-2
v_gene: TRBV19
d_gene: TRBD1
abundance: .
CDR3nt: TGTGCCAGTACATTCAACAGGGGGGCGTCCTATGGCTACACCTTC
CDR3aa: CASTFNRGASYGYTF

j_gene: TRBJ1-1
v_gene: TRBV12-3/TRBV12-4
d_gene: .
abundance: .
CDR3nt: TGTGCCAGCAGTCCAGGAGGTTTCACTGAAGCTTTCTTT
CDR3aa: CASSPGGFTEAFF

j_gene: TRBJ2-3
v_gene: TRBV5-4
d_gene: TRBD1
abundance: .
CDR3nt: TGTGCCAGCAGCCTGCGGACAGGGGGGACCACAGATACGCAGTATTTT
CDR3aa: CASSLRTGGTTDTQYF

j_gene: TRBJ2-3
v_gene: TRBV10-1
d_gene: .
abundance: .
CDR3nt: TGCGCCAGCAGTGCGGGGGGCGGCACAGATACGCAGTATTTT
CDR3aa: CASSAGGGTDTQYF

j_gene: TRBJ2-2
v_gene: TRBV2
d_gene: TRBD2
abundance: .
CDR3nt: TGTGCCAGCAGTTCTAGACTAGCGTACACCGGGGAGCTGTTTTTT
CDR3aa: CASSSRLAYTGELFF

j_gene: TRBJ1-2
v_gene: TRBV3-1/TRBV3-2
d_gene: .
abundance: .
CDR3nt: TGTGCCAGCAGCCAAGGGGGCCCTACAGGGAACTATGGCTACACCTTC
CDR3aa: CASSQGGPTGNYGYTF

j_gene: TRBJ1-5
v_gene: TRBV12-2
d_gene: .
abundance: .
CDR3nt: TGTGCAAGTCGCTTAGTATCACGGCAGCCCCAGCATTTT
CDR3aa: CASRLVSRQPQHF

j_gene: TRBJ2-7
v_gene: TRBV25-1
d_gene: .
abundance: few
CDR3nt: TGTGCCAGCAGGGGAGCCTACGAGCAGTACTTC
CDR3aa: CASRGAYEQYF

j_gene: TRBJ2-1
v_gene: TRBV6-5
d_gene: TRBD1
abundance: .
CDR3nt: TGTGCCAGCAGGATGACAGGGGGTCGTGTCAATGAGCAGTTCTTC
CDR3aa: CASRMTGGRVNEQFF

j_gene: TRBJ2-7
v_gene: TRBV16
d_gene: .
abundance: .
CDR3nt: TGTGCCAGCAGCCACTACAGGTACATCTACGAGCAGTACTTC
CDR3aa: CASSHYRYIYEQYF

j_gene: TRBJ1-4
v_gene: TRBV6-5
d_gene: .
abundance: once
CDR3nt: TGTGCCAGCAGTTTCCAAGACAGGGAAAAACTGTTTTTT
CDR3aa: CASSFQDREKLFF

j_gene: TRBJ2-1
v_gene: TRBV10-1
d_gene: .
abundance: .
CDR3nt: TGCGCCAGCAGTGAAGGCTGGGAGCAGTTCTTC
CDR3aa: CASSEGWEQFF

j_gene: TRBJ2-7
v_gene: TRBV4-1
d_gene: .
abundance: .
CDR3nt: TGCGCCAGCAGCCAAGCACGGGGGGCGTACGAGCAGTACTTC
CDR3aa: CASSQARGAYEQYF

j_gene: TRBJ1-4
v_gene: TRBV28
d_gene: .
abundance: .
CDR3nt: TGTGCCAGCAGTTTATGGGCGAGAGGAGAAAAACTGTTTTTT
CDR3aa: CASSLWARGEKLFF

j_gene: TRBJ1-2
v_gene: TRBV19
d_gene: .
abundance: few
CDR3nt: TGTGCCACCCTTGGCTGGAAAAACTATGGCTACACCTTC
CDR3aa: CATLGWKNYGYTF

j_gene: TRBJ2-1
v_gene: TRBV29-1
d_gene: .
abundance: .
CDR3nt: TGCAGCGTTGAGAGCGAGCCCCTAAGGGGTAATGAGCAGTTCTTC
CDR3aa: CSVESEPLRGNEQFF